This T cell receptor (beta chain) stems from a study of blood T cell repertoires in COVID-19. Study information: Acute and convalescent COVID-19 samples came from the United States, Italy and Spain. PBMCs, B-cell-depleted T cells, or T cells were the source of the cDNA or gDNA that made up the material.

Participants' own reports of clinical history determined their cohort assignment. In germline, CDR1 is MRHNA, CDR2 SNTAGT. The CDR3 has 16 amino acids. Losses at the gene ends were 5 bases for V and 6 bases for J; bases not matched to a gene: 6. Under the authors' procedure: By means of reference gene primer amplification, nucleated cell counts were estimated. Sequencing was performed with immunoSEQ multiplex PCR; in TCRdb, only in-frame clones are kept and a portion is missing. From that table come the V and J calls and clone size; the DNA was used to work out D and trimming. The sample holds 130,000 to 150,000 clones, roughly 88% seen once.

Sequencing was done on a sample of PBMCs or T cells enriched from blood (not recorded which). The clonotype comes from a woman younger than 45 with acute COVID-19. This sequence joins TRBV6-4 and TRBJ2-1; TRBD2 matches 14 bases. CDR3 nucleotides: TGTGCCAGCAGTATGGGACTAGCGGGAGTAGGCAATGAGCAGTTCTTC. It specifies CASSMGLAGVGNEQFF.